Included here is one T cell receptor beta chain sequence, with context. Its binding antigen is unknown. No much larger clonotype is one base removed from it; base qualities were not supplied. The sample carries other DNA sequences with the same CDR3. These data belong to a study of T cell responses to AZD1222 COVID-19 vaccine (dated by TCRdb to the early 2020s). Concerning the study at large: AZD1222 recipients with second doses at about 4 weeks or about 12 weeks were pooled, because spike-specific TCR depth and breadth did not differ between schedules. A total of over 230 trial participants underwent TCR sequencing, of whom 207 had received two doses of AZD1222 and around 25 had received two doses of the MenACWY control vaccine. Trial participants were enrolled by age into subgroups of 18-55, 56-69 and 70-plus years, and about 150, 27 and 61 TCR-sequenced participants, respectively, were included in these subgroups. Points the paper makes about the study in general: Conclusions about previously exposed vaccinees were limited because only a handful of AZD1222 recipients were SARS-CoV-2 seropositive at baseline. Participants were mostly white British, with more females than males. The authors suggested clonal diversity may have been underestimated. No day 14 peak-response samples were available, so repertoires were characterized only after the peak T cell response. Reportedly, close to half of the unique spike-specific TCRs recognized epitopes lying outside the regions that are mutated in the B.1.351 and B.1.1.7 variants. The vaccine-associated CD4 TCRs covered the entire spike protein, and the dominant responses fell in regions 160-218 and 743-854. The 56-69-year group was small, and its depth increase did not reach significance, likely because of low power. Spike-specific TCR breadth and depth rose significantly after two AZD1222 doses compared with day 0 and with MenACWY recipients.

The CDR3 regions of human TCRbeta chains were analyzed by immunosequencing. The published analysis was carried out like this. Repertoire TCRs were matched against a reference library of SARS-CoV-2-specific TCRs generated with the MIRA antigen-specificity platform. Breadth was defined as the fraction of unique TCRs that were SARS-CoV-2-associated. Depth was defined as the fraction of total T cells that were SARS-CoV-2-associated. Using the MIRA data, every spike-specific TCR was mapped to the spike region that the TCR reacted to and assigned to either a CD4 or a CD8 class. Log10-transformed breadth and depth values were compared by one-way ANOVA with Sidak's multiple comparisons tests. TCRdb took over this immuneACCESS table, retaining in-frame rearrangements with V and J assigned. Such tables are incomplete; in checked studies, under half of the missing clones stem from an unresolved V gene, and the remainder is unexplained. V and J calls and clone size are those listed in that table; D and trimming were worked out from the DNA. Here the sample has roughly 170,000 clones; roughly nine tenths occur a single time. The top ten constitute around 1.8% of the sample.

The CDR3 goes from the cysteine to the phenylalanine over 15 residues. Only CDR3 DNA is held: 45 bases, read in frame from base 1. Relative to germline, V is missing 0 bases and J is missing 4 bases, with 2 bases of the junction outside any gene match. The germline V gene encodes CDR1 SGHAT and CDR2 FQNNGV. The time point label for this specimen denotes: baseline before first vaccination. The vaccinee samples were drawn from two UK trials, COV001 and COV002, one of which was a single-blind randomized controlled phase 2/3 trial testing AZD1222 (ChAdOx1 nCoV-19) in healthy adults. For TCRbeta chain sequencing, PBMC samples were collected from trial participants at day 0 and at day 28 after the second dose.

The sequence was obtained from an adult in good health. This specimen was peripheral blood, taken on day 0 of AZD1222 vaccination. This chain is built from TRBV11-2 and TRBJ1-5; TRBD1 aligns with 8 central bases. CDR3 protein: CASSLDTGGNQPQHF. At the DNA level, the sequence is TGTGCCAGCAGCTTAGATACAGGGGGTAATCAGCCCCAGCATTTT. Reference TRBV11-2 and TRBJ1-5 genes cover what lies past the CDR3, so the full variable domain is EAGVAQSPRYKIIEKRQSVAFWCNPISGHATLYWYQQILGQGPKLLIQFQNNGVVDDSQLPKDRFSAERLKGVDSTLKIQPAKLEDSAVYLCASSLDTGGNQPQHFGDGTRLSIL.